These 8 T cell receptor beta chains share one sample of origin, sequenced in a study of T cell responses to AZD1222 COVID-19 vaccine. Clones were sequenced by immunoSEQ multiplex PCR, and TCRdb holds only the in-frame ones, with some missing. The sample lists 93,000 or so clones, around 91% seen once, with about 5% in the top ten. Source: peripheral blood, taken on day 0 of AZD1222 vaccination. Receptor source: an adult in good health.

This clone was recorded a few times. This rearrangement joins TRBV6-1 to TRBJ2-1; D unclear. Germline V lookup: CDR1 MNHNS, CDR2 SASEGT. There are 15 residues in the CDR3. V lost 3 bases and J lost 2, with 11 bases in between. Here the CDR3 reads CASSDRWAAYNEQFF. DNA for the CDR3: TGTGCCAGCAGTGACCGGTGGGCCGCCTACAATGAGCAGTTCTTC.

The chain employs TRBV19 and TRBJ1-5; D perhaps matches TRBD1 (6 bases). This CDR3 contains 14 residues. The germline V and J ends were trimmed by 6 bases and 4 bases, with 13 bases remaining between them. Looked up from germline, CDR1 is LNHDA and CDR2 is SQIVND (reference sequence). CDR3 sequence reads: CASRQGYWNQPQHF. The CDR3 DNA reads TGTGCCAGTAGGCAGGGGTATTGGAATCAGCCCCAGCATTTT.

The CDR3 protein is CASSSSIDWSSGNTIYF. Written as DNA, the CDR3 is TGTGCCAGCAGCTCATCCATTGACTGGAGCTCTGGAAACACCATATATTTT. The genes are TRBV7-9 and TRBJ1-3; no clear D gene. This CDR3 contains 17 residues. CDR1 is SEHNR, CDR2 FQNEAQ, per germline (reference sequence). V was cut by 4 bases and J by 0 bases, with 16 bases left in between.

The chain recombines TRBV7-9 with TRBJ2-7; tentatively, D is TRBD2 (5 bases). In germline, CDR1 is SEHNR, CDR2 FQNEAQ (reference sequence). Trimming stripped 5 bases from V and 7 bases from J, with 21 bases between. This CDR3 spans 15 amino acids. Here the CDR3 reads CASSPNGVKAWEQYF. The CDR3 DNA follows: TGTGCCAGCAGCCCAAACGGGGTCAAAGCGTGGGAGCAGTACTTC.

The chain is built from TRBV30 and TRBJ2-5; 7 positions match TRBD1. Germline trimming cut 2 bases from V and 4 bases from J; bases unmatched to any gene: 13. The germline V gene encodes CDR1 GTSNPN and CDR2 SVGIG (reference sequence). The CDR3 loop spans 16 amino acids. The CDR3 is CAWSLARTGAGETQYF. As DNA, the CDR3 is TGTGCCTGGAGTTTGGCCCGAACAGGGGCCGGAGAGACCCAGTACTTC.

This clone has just one count. The chain has TRBV15 and TRBJ2-1; no reliable D call. This CDR3 is built from 13 residues. The ends were cut back, 0 bases at V and 9 bases at J, with 9 bases in the middle. Germline V lookup: CDR1 LNHNV, CDR2 YYDKDF (reference sequence). The CDR3, as DNA: TGTGCCACCAGCAGAGAACGGTTTCCTGAGCAGTTCTTC. Translating gives CATSRERFPEQFF. Full variable domain (outside the CDR3, taken from reference TRBV15 and TRBJ2-1): DAMVIQNPRYQVTQFGKPVTLSCSQTLNHNVMYWYQQKSSQAPKLLFHYYDKDFNNEADTPDNFQSRRPNTSFCFLDIRSPGLGDTAMYLCATSRERFPEQFFGPGTRLTVL.

The CDR3 region is CASSQDRGTYGYTF. DNA for the CDR3: TGCGCCAGCAGCCAAGACAGGGGGACCTATGGCTACACCTTC. The chain carries TRBV4-1 and TRBJ1-2; 7 bases fit TRBD1. Trimming at V came to 0 bases and at J to 4 bases, leaving 2 bases not matched to a gene. This CDR3 region has 14 residues. Germline-derived CDR1 and CDR2 are MGHRA and YSYEKL.

The chain uses TRBV7-2 and TRBJ1-2; the D gene is possibly TRBD1 (5 bases). Trimming took 1 base from V and 7 from J, leaving 7 bases between them. The V gene's germline CDR1 is SGHTA and CDR2 FQGNSA. The CDR3 spans 12 residues. CDR3 in amino acids: CASSLERGGYTF. The CDR3 DNA is TGTGCCAGCAGCTTAGAGAGGGGTGGCTACACCTTC. Full variable domain (missing parts from reference TRBV7-2 and TRBJ1-2): GAGVSQSPSNKVTEKGKDVELRCDPISGHTALYWYRQSLGQGLEFLIYFQGNSAPDKSGLPSDRFSAERTGGSVSTLTIQRTQQEDSAVYLCASSLERGGYTFGSGTRLTVV.